A single sample is the source of the 30 T cell receptor beta chains below, sequenced in a study of response to subunit inactivated influenza vaccine. TCRdb ran MiXCR on the RT-PCR reads and lists one entry per CDR3 protein. The top ten clones hold over 25% of a sample with some 150,000 distinct CDR3 sequences, about 12% of them seen once. These same data were also listed under a study on T cells expressing NK-cell markers. That investigation notes: Scientists made TCR beta cDNA using 5'RACE template switching with UMIs.

Sequences were derived from CD8+ T cells sorted from PBMCs, sampled 11 to 12 days after vaccination. These receptor sequences come from a man aged 45-65 years who received an inactivated influenza vaccine.

This clonotype turned up a few times. The CDR3 loop reads CASSAYRGTETQYF. The CDR3 bases are TGTGCCAGCAGTGCCTATCGAGGGACAGAGACCCAGTACTTC. The rearrangement links TRBV6-1 to TRBJ2-5, with D possibly being TRBD1 or TRBD2 (5 bases each). CDR1 and CDR2 from the germline V gene are MNHNS and SASEGT. V was trimmed by 4 bases and J by 4 bases, leaving 13 bases between them. The CDR3 has 14 amino acids.

This clonotype turned up a few times. The J gene is TRBJ2-7, the V gene TRBV6-2 or TRBV6-3; D ambiguous. The V end lost 2 bases, the J end lost 1 base, and 6 bases lay between the germline ends. Germline V gene sequence: CDR1 MNHEY, CDR2 SVGEGT. The length of the CDR3 is 13 residues. CDR3: CASSYGKSYEQYF. In nucleotides, the CDR3 is TGTGCCAGCAGTTACGGGAAGTCCTACGAGCAGTACTTC.

This clonotype was observed a few times. The V and J genes are TRBV6-5 and TRBJ2-3; TRBD1 agrees at 7 bases. The V segment lost 4 bases and the J segment 2 bases; nucleotides outside the gene matches: 6. Germline values: CDR1 MNHEY, CDR2 SVGAGI. There are 15 residues in the CDR3. DNA for the CDR3: TGTGCCAGCAGTTTGACAGGGTTCTACACAGATACGCAGTATTTT. Amino acid sequence: CASSLTGFYTDTQYF.

Here the CDR3 DNA reads TGCGCCAGCAGCAAGGATAGCGGGAAGACCTACAATGAGCAGTTCTTC. Translated, it gives CASSKDSGKTYNEQFF. This chain links TRBV5-1 with TRBJ2-1; 8 bases match TRBD2. The V gene's germline CDR1 is SGHRS and CDR2 YFSETQ. V shed 4 bases and J 2 bases; nucleotides not matched to a gene: 8. This CDR3 has 16 residues.

V is TRBV4-3 and J is TRBJ2-7; the D gene could be TRBD1 or TRBD2 (5 bases each). The germline V gene encodes CDR1 LGHNA and CDR2 YSLEER. CDR3 length: 20 amino acids. Trimming took off 0 bases at V and 0 bases at J, with 24 bases between the two ends. The CDR3 is CASSQDRFVGDMGDSYEQYF. DNA for the CDR3: TGCGCCAGCAGCCAAGATCGGTTTGTGGGGGATATGGGGGACTCCTACGAGCAGTACTTC.

This clonotype has a count of ten or more. V gene TRBV9 combines with J gene TRBJ2-3; 8 positions match TRBD2. J gave up 1 base and V 3 bases, and 1 base lay outside the gene matches. There are 14 residues in the CDR3. Germline values: CDR1 SGDLS, CDR2 YYNGEE. CDR3 nucleotide sequence: TGTGCCAGCAGCGGTAGCGGGGGCACAGATACGCAGTATTTT. Amino acid sequence: CASSGSGGTDTQYF.

This clonotype was counted only a few times. This sequence joins TRBV30 and TRBJ2-1, with unresolved D. Germline values: CDR1 GTSNPN, CDR2 SVGIG (reference sequence). The CDR3 is 12 residues long. Trimming left V 0 bases short and J 6 bases short, with 6 bases between. In nucleotides, the CDR3 is TGTGCCTGGAGTGTAGTGTCCAATGAGCAGTTCTTC. This codes for CAWSVVSNEQFF.

J is TRBJ2-4 and V is TRBV7-2; tentative D call: TRBD1 (6 bases). This CDR3 has 15 amino acids. Germline-derived CDR1 and CDR2 are SGHTA and FQGNSA. V was shortened by 3 bases and J by 4 bases, with 13 bases between the two germline ends. The CDR3 DNA reads TGTGCCAGCAGCTTTTCCCGGACAGCGAAAAACATTCAGTACTTC. This encodes CASSFSRTAKNIQYF. The full variable domain, rest sourced from reference TRBV7-2 and TRBJ2-4, is GAGVSQSPSNKVTEKGKDVELRCDPISGHTALYWYRQSLGQGLEFLIYFQGNSAPDKSGLPSDRFSAERTGGSVSTLTIQRTQQEDSAVYLCASSFSRTAKNIQYFGAGTRLSVL.

The chain carries TRBV4-3 and TRBJ2-2, with D maybe TRBD2 (6 bases). Germline values: CDR1 LGHNA, CDR2 YSLEER. This CDR3 spans 17 amino acids. V lost 0 bases and J lost 4, with 15 bases in between. The CDR3, as DNA: TGCGCCAGCAGCCAAGATCCCTGGAGTAGCGGCACCGGGGAGCTGTTTTTT. Translated, it gives CASSQDPWSSGTGELFF.

This clonotype has at least ten counts. The chain is built from TRBV7-2 and TRBJ2-1; unclear D gene. The V end lost 5 bases, the J end lost 7 bases, and 12 bases lay between the germline ends. CDR1 and CDR2 from the germline V gene are SGHTA and FQGNSA. The CDR3 spans 13 residues. The CDR3 DNA is TGTGCCAGCAGCCCGTTAAGGTTGAATGAGCAGTTCTTC. Protein: CASSPLRLNEQFF.

This clonotype was seen ten or more times. This chain connects TRBV2 to TRBJ1-2; 9 bases map to TRBD1. After removal of 7 bases from V and 4 bases from J, the junction contained 7 bases not matched to a gene. The CDR3 runs to 14 residues. Germline V gene lookup returns CDR1 SNHLY and CDR2 FYNNEI. The CDR3 spells CASMGTGIAYGYTF. Here the CDR3 DNA reads TGTGCCAGCATGGGGACAGGGATTGCCTATGGCTACACCTTC.

This clonotype was seen at least ten times. This chain joins TRBV12-3 or TRBV12-4 and TRBJ2-3; the D gene is possibly TRBD2 (7 bases). Trimming took off 5 bases at V and 5 bases at J, with 11 bases between the two ends. This CDR3 region has 13 residues. The chain's CDR3 is CASSPRGGDTQYF. CDR3 bases: TGTGCCAGCAGTCCAAGGGGGGGAGATACGCAGTATTTT.

DNA of the CDR3: TGTGCCAGCAGTTTGTGGCAGGACCAAGAGACCCAGTACTTC. This translates into CASSLWQDQETQYF. The chain uses TRBV28 and TRBJ2-5; D not certain. V was clipped by 3 bases and J by 0 bases, with 8 bases between them. Germline CDR1 is MDHEN and CDR2 is SYDVKM. The CDR3 length is 14 residues.

This clonotype has only a few counts. This sequence joins TRBV12-3 or TRBV12-4 and TRBJ2-5; unclear D gene. V was clipped by 5 bases and J by 5 bases, with 12 bases between them. CDR3 length: 13 residues. In nucleotides, the CDR3 is TGTGCCAGCAGTGCCCCTTTGGGGGAGACCCAGTACTTC. Translated: CASSAPLGETQYF.

The rearrangement joins TRBV27 to TRBJ1-2, with a tentative D call TRBD1 (5 bases). V was trimmed by 2 bases and J by 3 bases, leaving 16 bases between them. The CDR3 contains 16 residues. Germline values: CDR1 MNHEY, CDR2 SMNVEV (reference sequence). Here the CDR3 reads CASSLRSGRRDYGYTF. In DNA form, the CDR3 reads TGTGCCAGCAGTTTACGCTCAGGGCGACGGGACTATGGCTACACCTTC.

The chain combines TRBV9 with TRBJ1-1; 9 bases are a match to TRBD1. The CDR3 length is 14 residues. Germline V gene lookup returns CDR1 SGDLS and CDR2 YYNGEE. Trimming took 0 bases from V and 5 from J; bases not matched to a gene: 2. CDR3 protein: CASSVGQGGTEAFF. CDR3 DNA: TGTGCCAGCAGCGTAGGACAGGGGGGGACTGAAGCTTTCTTT.

This clonotype turned up a few times. The chain carries TRBV4-3 and TRBJ2-3; the D call may be TRBD1 or TRBD2 (7 bases each). The V gene's germline CDR1 is LGHNA and CDR2 YSLEER. V was pared by 5 bases and J by 6 bases, with 15 bases between. The CDR3 extends over 14 amino acids. Written as DNA, the CDR3 is TGCGCCAGCAGCAGGGAGGGGGCCGGGGATACGCAGTATTTT. Encoded protein: CASSREGAGDTQYF.

The rearrangement joins TRBV10-2 to TRBJ2-5; 10 bases line up with TRBD2. The junction had 8 bases not matched to a gene; V was cut back by 3 bases and J by 4 bases. Per germline, CDR1 WSHSY and CDR2 SAAADI. CDR3 size: 16 residues. The CDR3 coding sequence is TGCGCCAGCAGTGATCCAGCGGGGGGGATTTTAGAGACCCAGTACTTC. This gives the protein CASSDPAGGILETQYF.

The chain joins TRBV12-2 to TRBJ1-5; no check of the table's D call, TRBD1, against the DNA was made. TRBV12-2 is flagged as a pseudogene. The CDR3 is 19 residues long. The CDR3 DNA reads as TGTGCAAGTCGCTTAAAAGGCCGACTGAGACAGGGGGCCGAGCAGCCCCAGCATTTT. It translates to CASRLKGRLRQGAEQPQHF.

This clonotype has just a few counts. The chain is built from TRBV6-1 and TRBJ2-5; 7 nucleotides line up with TRBD1. The V and J ends lost 5 bases and 4 bases, in that order; junction bases with no gene match: 13. CDR3 size: 16 residues. Germline V gene lookup returns CDR1 MNHNS and CDR2 SASEGT. As DNA, the CDR3 is TGTGCCAGCAGTCCCCTTCTGACAGGGAAGGGAGAGACCCAGTACTTC. It is translated as CASSPLLTGKGETQYF.

The CDR3 DNA is TGTGCCAGCAGTGCCAATCCGGGATTCGAGGAGCCAGATACGCAGTATTTT. It codes for CASSANPGFEEPDTQYF. The chain uses TRBV9 and TRBJ2-3, with a weak D call TRBD2 (5 bases). CDR3 length: 17 residues. V was shortened by 5 bases and J by 4 bases, with 23 bases between the two germline ends. CDR1 and CDR2 from the germline V gene are SGDLS and YYNGEE. The full variable domain, completed using reference TRBV9 and TRBJ2-3, is DSGVTQTPKHLITATGQRVTLRCSPRSGDLSVYWYQQSLDQGLQFLIQYYNGEERAKGNILERFSAQQFPDLHSELNLSSLELGDSALYFCASSANPGFEEPDTQYFGPGTRLTVL.

This sequence joins TRBV6-2 or TRBV6-3 and TRBJ1-2; D ambiguous. The CDR3 runs to 16 residues. Germline V gene data show CDR1 as MNHEY and CDR2 as SVGEGT. V lost 7 bases to trimming and J lost 3 bases, with 21 bases between them. The CDR3 sequence is CASTREPGSDYYGYTF. The CDR3 DNA reads as TGTGCCAGCACCAGAGAGCCAGGTTCGGACTACTATGGCTACACCTTC.

This clonotype was seen a handful of times. The chain couples TRBV27 to TRBJ2-7, with D hard to call. Per germline, CDR1 MNHEY and CDR2 SMNVEV (reference sequence). With 2 bases removed from V and 0 bases from J, the gap between germline ends came to 14 bases. This CDR3 region has 16 residues. CDR3 amino acids: CASSLIASLSSYEQYF. The CDR3 DNA reads as TGTGCCAGCAGTTTAATTGCGAGCCTGAGCTCCTACGAGCAGTACTTC.

The gene calls are TRBV6-1 and TRBJ2-3; 8 nucleotides agree with TRBD2. Unmatched junction bases numbered 13, after V lost 7 bases and J lost 4 bases. Germline CDR1 is MNHNS and CDR2 is SASEGT. The CDR3 totals 16 residues. As DNA, the CDR3 is TGTGCCAGCACTCCTTCTACGCGGGGGGATGCAGATACGCAGTATTTT. Translating gives CASTPSTRGDADTQYF.

This clonotype has at least ten counts. This chain links TRBV24-1 with TRBJ2-4; no clear D gene. The V gene's germline CDR1 is KGHDR and CDR2 SFDVKD. The CDR3 runs 13 residues. V gave up 3 bases and J gave up 8 bases, with 10 bases separating them. The chain's CDR3 is CATSDRMVDIQYF. CDR3 in DNA: TGTGCCACCAGTGATAGGATGGTTGACATTCAGTACTTC.

Points on this clonotype: Possible read error: a much larger clone is one base away. The chain couples TRBV7-6 to TRBJ2-5; D not resolved. Germline V gives CDR1 SGHVS, CDR2 FNYEAQ. The CDR3 is made up of 14 amino acids. The CDR3 reads CASSLYGRQETQCF. CDR3 nucleotides: TGTGCCAGCAGCTTATATGGACGGCAAGAGACCCAGTGCTTC.

This clonotype came up many times. The chain has TRBV3-1 and TRBJ2-5, with 9 positions matching TRBD1. CDR1 and CDR2 from the germline V gene are LGHDT and YNNKEL (reference sequence). Trimming took 4 bases from V and 3 from J; bases not matched to a gene: 12. The CDR3 spans 17 residues. CDR3 nucleotides: TGTGCCAGCAGCCTTCTAGCCACAGGGGGCGCGGAAGAGACCCAGTACTTC. It specifies CASSLLATGGAEETQYF.

V and J are TRBV2 and TRBJ2-2, with TRBD1 matching over 7 bases. Trimming at V came to 7 bases and at J to 3 bases, leaving 11 bases not matched to a gene. The CDR3 sequence is 16 residues long. Per germline, CDR1 SNHLY and CDR2 FYNNEI. The CDR3 loop is CASTTPRDSYTGELFF. The CDR3 DNA reads as TGTGCCAGCACCACGCCCCGGGACAGTTACACCGGGGAGCTGTTTTTT.

Many counts were recorded for this clonotype. The chain couples TRBV29-1 to TRBJ2-2, with D uncertain. The ends were cut back, 4 bases at V and 0 bases at J, with 3 bases in the middle. The CDR3 sequence is 12 residues long. Germline V lookup: CDR1 SQVTM, CDR2 ANQGSEA. CDR3 in amino acids: CSVVSNTGELFF. In DNA, the CDR3 is TGCAGCGTTGTTTCGAACACCGGGGAGCTGTTTTTT.

This clonotype was picked up many times. This chain links TRBV6-1 with TRBJ2-7; 9 bases are a match to TRBD1. Trimming cost V 3 bases and J 7 bases; bases outside gene matches: 7. The germline CDR1 and CDR2 sequences are MNHNS and SASEGT. The CDR3 is made up of 14 amino acids. CDR3 region: CASSDDRGRREQYF. In DNA form, the CDR3 reads TGTGCCAGCAGTGACGACAGGGGGAGAAGGGAGCAGTACTTC.